The entry below describes one TCR beta chain. Its antigen is undetermined. Other DNA variants within this sample encode the same CDR3. This CDR3 is built from 13 residues. The germline CDR1 and CDR2 sequences are SGHTA and FQGNSA. Trimming stripped 3 bases from V and 3 bases from J, with 7 bases between. The repertoire was sequenced with immunoSEQ multiplex PCR; TCRdb's copy has only in-frame clones and lacks some. In the table there are 25,000 to 35,000 clones, more than 60% of which are singletons. The data were taken from a study of memory CD4+ T cells and cytomegalovirus serostatus. Study results and caveats: Each of approximately 61 CMV-associated TCRbeta sequences occurred in one to five individuals.

The sort gate was single viable CD3+CD4+CD8-CD45RO+ cells for memory CD4+ T cells. Serostatus was set by detecting CMV pp150, pp28, p38, p52 IgG. This TCR was sampled from an adult in good health and CMV-seronegative. Material for sequencing was memory CD4+ T cells from blood. The rearrangement links TRBV7-2 to TRBJ2-3; D might be TRBD2 (6 bases). The CDR3 bases are TGTGCCAGCAGCTTGGGGGGAACAGATACGCAGTATTTT. It is translated as CASSLGGTDTQYF.